The source of this T cell receptor beta chain is a study of shared clonotypes between healthy human individuals. Whole-study results and caveats: The donor pool, a small one, limited the genetic and exposure-history diversity represented.

Those who donated, Caucasian adults without exception, all lived in Nashville, Tennessee. Sequenced by immunoSEQ multiplex PCR; TCRdb stores in-frame clones only, minus some. The table lists approximately 2.1 million clones, roughly 93% of them singletons. The V gene's germline CDR1 is MNHNS and CDR2 SASEGT. Unmatched junction bases numbered 3, after V lost 8 bases and J lost 3 bases. The CDR3 totals 13 residues. Comment on this clone: The antigen is undetermined.

The TCR comes from a man aged 18-30 years in good health. Some clones in this sample may be carry-over from other donors' samples. The V and J genes are TRBV6-1 and TRBJ2-7, with 11 bases fitting TRBD1. The sequenced sample consisted of naive CD4+ T cells from PBMCs. Specified subset: CD45RA+ positively selected. The CDR3 region is CASLGTGGYEQYF. Written as DNA, the CDR3 is TGTGCCAGCTTAGGGACAGGGGGCTACGAGCAGTACTTC.